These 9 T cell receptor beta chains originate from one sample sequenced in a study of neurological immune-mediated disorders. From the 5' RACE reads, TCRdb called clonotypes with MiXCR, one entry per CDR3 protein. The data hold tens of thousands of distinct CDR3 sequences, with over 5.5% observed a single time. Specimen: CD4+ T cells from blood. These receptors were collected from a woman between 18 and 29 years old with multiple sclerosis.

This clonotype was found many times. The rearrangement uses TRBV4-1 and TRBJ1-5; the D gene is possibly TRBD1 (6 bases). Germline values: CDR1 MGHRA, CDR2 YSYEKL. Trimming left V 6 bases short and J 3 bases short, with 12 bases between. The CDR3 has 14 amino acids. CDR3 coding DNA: TGCGCCAGCAGTCAACAGGGTACCAATCAGCCCCAGCATTTT. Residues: CASSQQGTNQPQHF.

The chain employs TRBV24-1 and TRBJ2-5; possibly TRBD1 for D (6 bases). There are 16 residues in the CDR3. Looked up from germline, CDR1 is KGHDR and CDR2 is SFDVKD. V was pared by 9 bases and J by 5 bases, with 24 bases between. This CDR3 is CATPRPYRAPGETQYF. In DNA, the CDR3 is TGTGCCACCCCGAGGCCTTACAGGGCCCCAGGGGAGACCCAGTACTTC.

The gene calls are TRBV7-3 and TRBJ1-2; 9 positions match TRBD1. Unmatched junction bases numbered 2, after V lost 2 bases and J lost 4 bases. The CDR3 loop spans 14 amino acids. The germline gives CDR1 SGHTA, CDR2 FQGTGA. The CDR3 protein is CASSLGDRVYGYTF. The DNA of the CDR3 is TGTGCCAGCAGCTTAGGGGACAGGGTCTATGGCTACACCTTC.

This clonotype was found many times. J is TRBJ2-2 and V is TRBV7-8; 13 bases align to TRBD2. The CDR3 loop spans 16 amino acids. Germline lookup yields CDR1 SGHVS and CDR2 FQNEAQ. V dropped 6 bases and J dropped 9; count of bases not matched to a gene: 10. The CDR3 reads CASRGTGTSGNRELFF. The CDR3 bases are TGTGCCAGCAGGGGAACCGGGACTAGCGGGAATAGGGAGCTGTTTTTT. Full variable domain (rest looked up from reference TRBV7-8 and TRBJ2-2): GAGVSQSPRYKVAKRGQDVALRCDPISGHVSLFWYQQALGQGPEFLTYFQNEAQLDKSGLPSDRFFAERPEGSVSTLKIQRTQQEDSAVYLCASRGTGTSGNRELFFGEGSRLTVL.

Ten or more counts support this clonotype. CDR3 residues: CASSLAGAGGNEQFF. The CDR3, as DNA: TGCGCCAGCAGCTTGGCCGGAGCGGGAGGCAATGAGCAGTTCTTC. The rearrangement joins TRBV5-1 to TRBJ2-1; 9 bases line up with TRBD2. J lost 6 bases, V lost 0 bases, and 4 bases had no gene match. Germline assignment: CDR1 SGHRS and CDR2 YFSETQ. This CDR3 spans 15 amino acids.

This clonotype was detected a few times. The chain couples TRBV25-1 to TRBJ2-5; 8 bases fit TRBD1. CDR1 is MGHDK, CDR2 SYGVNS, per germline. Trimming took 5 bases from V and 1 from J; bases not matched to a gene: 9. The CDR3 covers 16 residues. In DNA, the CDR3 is TGTGCCAGCAGTCGCACGGACAGGGACGGCCAAGAGACCCAGTACTTC. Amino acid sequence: CASSRTDRDGQETQYF.

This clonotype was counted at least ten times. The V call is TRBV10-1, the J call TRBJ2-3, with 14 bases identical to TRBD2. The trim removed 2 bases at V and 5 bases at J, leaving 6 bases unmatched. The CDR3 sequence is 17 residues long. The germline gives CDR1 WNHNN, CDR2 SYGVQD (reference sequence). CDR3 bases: TGCGCCAGCAGTGAGGGGGGACTAGCGGGAGCAAGAGATACGCAGTATTTT. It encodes CASSEGGLAGARDTQYF.

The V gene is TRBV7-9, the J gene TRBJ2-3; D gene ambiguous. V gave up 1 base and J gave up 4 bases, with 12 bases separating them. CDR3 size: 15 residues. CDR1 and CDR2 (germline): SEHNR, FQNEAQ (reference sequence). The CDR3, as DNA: TGTGCCAGCAGCTTAGGAAGACGAGTTTCAGATACGCAGTATTTT. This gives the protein CASSLGRRVSDTQYF.

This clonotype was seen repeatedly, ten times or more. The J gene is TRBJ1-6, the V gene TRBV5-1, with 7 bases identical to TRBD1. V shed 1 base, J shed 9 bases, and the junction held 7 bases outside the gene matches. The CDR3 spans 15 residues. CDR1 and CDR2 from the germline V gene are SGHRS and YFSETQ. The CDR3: CASSLSQGLVSPLHF. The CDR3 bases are TGCGCCAGCAGCTTGTCACAGGGGTTGGTTTCACCCCTCCACTTT.